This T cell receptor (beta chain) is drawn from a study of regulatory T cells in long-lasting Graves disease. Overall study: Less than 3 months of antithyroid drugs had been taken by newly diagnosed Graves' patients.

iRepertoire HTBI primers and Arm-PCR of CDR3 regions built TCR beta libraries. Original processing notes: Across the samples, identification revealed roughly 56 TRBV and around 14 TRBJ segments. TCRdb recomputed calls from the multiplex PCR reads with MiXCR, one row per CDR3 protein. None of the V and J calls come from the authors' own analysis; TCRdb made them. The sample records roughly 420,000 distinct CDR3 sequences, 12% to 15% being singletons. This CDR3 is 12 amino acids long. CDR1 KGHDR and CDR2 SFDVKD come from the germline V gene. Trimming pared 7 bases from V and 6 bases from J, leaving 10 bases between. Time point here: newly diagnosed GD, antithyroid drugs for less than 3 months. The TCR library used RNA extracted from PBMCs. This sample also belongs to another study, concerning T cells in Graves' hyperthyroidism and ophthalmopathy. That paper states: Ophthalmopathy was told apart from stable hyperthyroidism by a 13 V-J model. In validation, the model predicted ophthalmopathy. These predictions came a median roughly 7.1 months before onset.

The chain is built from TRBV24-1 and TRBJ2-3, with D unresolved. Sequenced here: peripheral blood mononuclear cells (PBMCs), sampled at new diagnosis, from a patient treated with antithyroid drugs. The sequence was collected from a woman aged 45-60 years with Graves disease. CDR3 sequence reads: CATRTPGDTQYF. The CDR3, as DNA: TGTGCCACCAGAACCCCGGGCGATACGCAGTATTTT.